Below, 5 T cell receptor beta chains from the same sample are listed, as sequenced in a study of CD8 T cells in ankylosing spondylitis. TCRdb re-derived calls from the 5' RACE reads in MiXCR, one entry per CDR3 protein. This table holds around 330,000 distinct CDR3 sequences, 11% found once. The sample comprised blood, either unsorted or a sorted T cell fraction (not recorded which). The receptors here all came from a female donor with ankylosing spondylitis or in good health (not recorded which).

This clonotype was detected many times. V usage is TRBV12-3 or TRBV12-4 and J usage is TRBJ1-1; 9 nucleotides match TRBD1. There are 14 residues in the CDR3. After removal of 4 bases from V and 5 bases from J, the junction contained 5 bases not matched to a gene. The CDR3: CASSYMDRGTEAFF. Here the CDR3 DNA reads TGTGCCAGCAGTTACATGGACAGGGGAACTGAAGCTTTCTTT.

This chain connects TRBV27 to TRBJ2-3; the match to TRBD2 covers 10 bases. This CDR3 has 16 residues. The V gene end was trimmed by 6 bases and the J gene end by 0 bases; junction bases not matched to a gene: 6. From germline, CDR1 is MNHEY and CDR2 SMNVEV (reference sequence). Here the CDR3 reads CASSTSGRASTDTQYF. The DNA for the CDR3 is TGTGCCAGCAGCACGAGCGGGAGGGCCAGCACAGATACGCAGTATTTT.

V gene TRBV12-3 or TRBV12-4 combines with J gene TRBJ1-2; no clear D. The CDR3 extends over 14 amino acids. Trimming left V 3 bases short and J 4 bases short, with 12 bases between. This chain's CDR3 is CASSLAGVGYGYTF. The DNA for the CDR3 is TGTGCCAGCAGTTTGGCGGGTGTCGGCTATGGCTACACCTTC.

Turning to this clonotype: A much larger clone lies one base from this, so it may be a read error. The chain has TRBV3-1 and TRBJ2-1; D gene unclear. Germline V lookup: CDR1 LGHDT, CDR2 YNNKEL (reference sequence). CDR3 length: 15 amino acids. CDR3 nucleotide sequence: TGTGCCTGCAGCCAAGACTGGGCTGGGAACAATGAGCAGTTCTTC. Translated: CACSQDWAGNNEQFF.

For this clonotype: Sequence at one end of the junction differs from germline and may be a read error. The V call is TRBV15, the J call TRBJ1-1, with D hard to call. CDR1 is LNHNV, CDR2 YYDKDF, per germline (reference sequence). The CDR3 runs 14 residues. The CDR3 is CATSREQIDTEAFF. The CDR3 coding sequence is TGTGCCACCAGCAGAGAACAGATAGACACTGAGGCTTTCTTT.